The clone carrying this T cell receptor beta chain has only one observation. Its target is unknown. This specimen belongs to a study of shared clonotypes between healthy human individuals. Regarding the study as a whole: Large depth notwithstanding, sorted-subset sequencing proved incomplete by rarefaction. Between four donors, naive CD4 clonotypes were shared at a level of around 5.1%.

Roughly 30,000 T cell genomes (around 200 ng DNA) went into each sorted-subset replicate. The method was immunoSEQ multiplex PCR; TCRdb's version includes in-frame clones alone and lacks a portion of them. This sample has around 980,000 clones, with 75% to 80% found just once. The V gene end was trimmed by 3 bases and the J gene end by 2 bases; junction bases not matched to a gene: 5. Germline CDR1 and CDR2: MGHRA and YSYEKL. The CDR3 sequence is 15 residues long. The chain carries TRBV4-1 and TRBJ1-1; 8 positions agree with TRBD1. The specimen was memory CD4+ T cells from PBMCs. This sample's subset: CD45RA-negative fraction. The receptor was derived from a man aged 18 to 29 in good health. Some clones in this sample may be carry-over from other donors' samples. CDR3 protein: CASSQTGAGNTEAFF. CDR3 DNA: TGCGCCAGCAGCCAGACAGGGGCGGGCAACACTGAAGCTTTCTTT.